The sequence of this T cell receptor (beta chain) was determined in a study of OX40 agonist ivuxolimab in advanced cancers. Across the study: Patients were given ivuxolimab, an antibody that agonizes OX40 (CD134).

Points on this clone: Its target is not known.

Whole-study results and caveats: Low normalized T-cell clonal expansion was also seen in some nonresponders. On average, a greater number of expanded clones characterised CD8+ T cells relative to CD4+.

The assay was immunoSEQ multiplex PCR, and TCRdb's table has in-frame clones only and misses some. The sample has 16,000 or so clones, around four fifths seen once. The CDR3 is 13 residues long. The V end was cut by 6 bases, the J end by 1 base, with 10 bases between. The germline V gene encodes CDR1 SNHLY and CDR2 FYNNEI. The specimen was CD4+ or CD8+ T cells sorted from blood, collected in a trial of the OX40 agonist ivuxolimab. The chain recombines TRBV2 with TRBJ2-7; TRBD1 might be the D (7 bases). The receptor was isolated from an adult with an advanced solid tumor such as melanoma, head and neck, liver or kidney cancer. The CDR3 is CASREGQSYEQYF. CDR3 sequence (DNA): TGTGCCAGCAGGGAGGGACAGTCCTACGAGCAGTACTTC.